These 22 T cell receptor beta chains share one sample of origin, sequenced in a study of naive and memory T cell subsets. An equimolar mix of two oligonucleotides served as the beta constant-region primer for TRBC1 and TRBC2. TCRdb passed the UMI-ligation and nested PCR reads through MiXCR, listing each CDR3 protein once. Of tens of thousands of distinct CDR3 sequences in the sample, around 7% were seen once. What was sequenced was central memory CD4+ T cells from blood. The receptors come from a human donor in good health.

V is TRBV5-1 and J is TRBJ2-3, with a possible D match to TRBD2 (6 bases). In germline, CDR1 is SGHRS, CDR2 YFSETQ. The CDR3 spans 18 residues. V was shortened by 0 bases and J by 5 bases, with 22 bases between the two germline ends. The CDR3: CASSLDFRSGQHIDTQYF. DNA of the CDR3: TGCGCCAGCAGCTTGGATTTTCGGAGCGGGCAACACATAGATACGCAGTATTTT.

The chain is built from TRBV4-3 and TRBJ2-1; the match to TRBD2 covers 7 bases. This CDR3 contains 14 residues. The V gene end was trimmed by 4 bases and the J gene end by 4 bases; junction bases not matched to a gene: 4. CDR1 is LGHNA, CDR2 YSLEER, per germline. This CDR3 is CASSPGTTYNEQFF. The CDR3 DNA follows: TGCGCCAGCAGCCCCGGGACTACGTACAATGAGCAGTTCTTC.

This clonotype was recorded many times. The chain employs TRBV12-3 or TRBV12-4 and TRBJ1-1; D unclear. Trimming shortened V by 6 bases and J by 3 bases, and 11 bases separated the two germline ends. There are 13 residues in the CDR3. The CDR3: CASRIHDYTEAFF. The DNA of the CDR3 is TGTGCCAGCAGGATTCATGACTACACTGAAGCTTTCTTT.

This clonotype came up many times. This chain links TRBV28 with TRBJ1-5; D is unresolved. This CDR3 is 14 amino acids long. Germline assignment: CDR1 MDHEN and CDR2 SYDVKM. Trimming stripped 7 bases from V and 2 bases from J, with 12 bases between. The CDR3 is CASTPIWGNQPQHF. CDR3 DNA sequence: TGTGCCAGCACCCCTATTTGGGGCAATCAGCCCCAGCATTTT.

This clonotype was observed at least ten times. This chain joins TRBV12-3 or TRBV12-4 and TRBJ2-4, with TRBD1 as a possible D gene (6 bases). The ends were cut back, 6 bases at V and 3 bases at J, with 12 bases in the middle. CDR3 length equals 14 residues. CDR3 bases: TGTGCCAGCAGAAATGACAGGTTCAAAAACATTCAGTACTTC. Residues: CASRNDRFKNIQYF.

This clonotype showed up many times. V is TRBV9 and J is TRBJ2-3, with D unresolved. The CDR3 has 15 residues. From germline, CDR1 is SGDLS and CDR2 YYNGEE. The V end lost 3 bases, the J end lost 1 base, and 12 bases lay between the germline ends. CDR3 region: CASSAHPSGTDTQYF. The CDR3 DNA follows: TGTGCCAGCAGCGCTCATCCTTCGGGCACAGATACGCAGTATTTT.

Ten or more counts support this clonotype. The V gene is TRBV4-1, the J gene TRBJ1-1, with 7 positions matching TRBD1. The CDR3 has 16 amino acids. V lost 4 bases and J lost 1; bases outside the gene matches: 9. Germline values: CDR1 MGHRA, CDR2 YSYEKL. CDR3 protein: CASSRMWGTENTEAFF. DNA for the CDR3: TGCGCCAGCAGCCGAATGTGGGGGACAGAGAACACTGAAGCTTTCTTT.

This clonotype was seen repeatedly, ten times or more. This chain uses TRBV28 with TRBJ1-1; D gene unclear. Germline CDR1 MDHEN, CDR2 SYDVKM. Trimming cost V 7 bases and J 6 bases, with 12 bases left between them. The CDR3 is made up of 12 amino acids. CDR3 protein: CASIGGVSEAFF. The CDR3 nucleotides are TGTGCCAGCATTGGAGGAGTGTCTGAAGCTTTCTTT.

The chain uses TRBV6-6 and TRBJ2-2; TRBD2 is a possible D gene (6 bases). The V gene's germline CDR1 is MNHNY and CDR2 SVGAGI (reference sequence). This CDR3 region has 15 residues. Trimming cost V 0 bases and J 3 bases, with 8 bases left between them. CDR3 in DNA: TGTGCCAGCAGTTACTCGGCGGGGCACACCGGGGAGCTGTTTTTT. This encodes CASSYSAGHTGELFF.

The chain combines TRBV5-4 with TRBJ2-1, with D maybe TRBD1 (6 bases). The V and J ends lost 2 bases and 2 bases respectively, with 8 bases between them. The germline V gene encodes CDR1 SGHNT and CDR2 YYREEE (reference sequence). The CDR3 runs to 14 residues. This chain's CDR3 is CASSFRTAYNEQFF. The CDR3 bases are TGTGCCAGCAGCTTCCGGACAGCCTACAATGAGCAGTTCTTC.

This clonotype was counted ten times or more. The rearrangement uses TRBV5-1 and TRBJ2-5; 14 positions agree with TRBD2. Germline V CDR1 and CDR2: SGHRS, YFSETQ. The CDR3 consists of 16 residues. V shed 1 base, J shed 2 bases, and the junction held 1 base outside the gene matches. In DNA, the CDR3 is TGCGCCAGCAGCTTGAGACTAGCGGGAGGGCAAGAGACCCAGTACTTC. As protein: CASSLRLAGGQETQYF.

The V call is TRBV12-3 or TRBV12-4, the J call TRBJ2-6, with D unclear. The V gene lost 4 bases and the J gene lost 0 bases, with 7 bases spanning the gap. The CDR3 contains 15 residues. CDR3 DNA: TGTGCCAGCAGTTGGGCCAGCTCTGGGGCCAACGTCCTGACTTTC. It translates to CASSWASSGANVLTF.

In its sample, this clonotype was seen a few times. The chain couples TRBV7-2 to TRBJ1-2; 9 bases fit TRBD1. Germline trimming cut 3 bases from V and 0 bases from J; bases unmatched to any gene: 11. The CDR3 extends over 18 amino acids. CDR1 and CDR2 (germline): SGHTA, FQGNSA. The CDR3 region is CASSFTGTGSTANYGYTF. The CDR3 DNA reads as TGTGCCAGCAGCTTCACCGGGACAGGGAGTACCGCTAACTATGGCTACACCTTC.

The chain uses TRBV20-1 and TRBJ1-4; D not certain. V was cut by 5 bases and J by 5 bases, with 15 bases left in between. This CDR3 has 14 amino acids. Germline V lookup: CDR1 DFQATT, CDR2 SNEGSKA (reference sequence). CDR3 coding DNA: TGCAGTGCTGAATTGGACGGACGGAATGAAAAACTGTTTTTT. It is translated as CSAELDGRNEKLFF.

Only a few counts were recorded for this clonotype. The gene calls are TRBV7-8 and TRBJ2-5, with TRBD2 matching over 8 bases. Germline CDR1 and CDR2: SGHVS and FQNEAQ. V gave up 2 bases and J gave up 1 base; unmatched junction bases: 15. CDR3 size: 19 residues. In nucleotides, the CDR3 is TGTGCCAGCAGCTTATGGGGGCTTGCGGGGGGACCCACCCAAGAGACCCAGTACTTC. It codes for CASSLWGLAGGPTQETQYF.

This clonotype was picked up many times. The chain joins TRBV7-2 to TRBJ1-4; perhaps TRBD1 as D (6 bases). CDR3 length equals 12 residues. The V end lost 1 base, the J end lost 12 bases, and 9 bases lay between the germline ends. Germline assignment: CDR1 SGHTA and CDR2 FQGNSA. CDR3 loop: CASSLGRGQLFF. CDR3 coding DNA: TGTGCCAGCAGCTTAGGTCGGGGGCAACTGTTTTTT.

This clonotype was observed at least ten times. This chain connects TRBV6-1 to TRBJ1-3; D might be TRBD1 (5 bases). The germline gives CDR1 MNHNS, CDR2 SASEGT. This CDR3 has 18 amino acids. Trimming took off 2 bases at V and 0 bases at J, with 17 bases between the two ends. The CDR3: CASSERALRDHSGNTIYF. CDR3 nucleotides: TGTGCCAGCAGTGAACGGGCCCTCAGGGACCACTCTGGAAACACCATATATTTT.

This clonotype was counted at least ten times. Here the CDR3 DNA reads TGTGCCAGCAGCCCCGAGGGGGGCGGGTTCACTGAAGCTTTCTTT. It specifies CASSPEGGGFTEAFF. The V call is TRBV7-2, the J call TRBJ1-1; TRBD1 is a possible D gene (6 bases). CDR3 size: 15 residues. Deletions cut 5 bases from V and 4 bases from J, with 17 bases between. CDR1 SGHTA and CDR2 FQGNSA come from the germline V gene.

This clonotype was detected many times. J is TRBJ1-3 and V is TRBV7-2; a weak D match, TRBD1 (5 bases). Trimming cost V 4 bases and J 6 bases, with 16 bases left between them. Germline V gene data show CDR1 as SGHTA and CDR2 as FQGNSA. This CDR3 has 15 residues. The chain's CDR3 is CASSSTGVPTNTIYF. The CDR3 DNA sequence: TGTGCCAGCAGCTCTACAGGTGTCCCTACAAACACCATATATTTT.

The chain joins TRBV20-1 to TRBJ2-5; the D gene is possibly TRBD2 (7 bases). V was pared by 6 bases and J by 5 bases, with 19 bases between. The CDR3 length is 14 residues. Germline V CDR1 and CDR2: DFQATT, SNEGSKA (reference sequence). The CDR3 DNA is TGCAGTGCCCTAATCTTGGGGGGGCCGGAGACCCAGTACTTC. This translates into CSALILGGPETQYF.

By its share, this clonotype is medium-sized. Here the CDR3 DNA reads TGCAGTGCTCTAACAGTAATTAGCACAGATACGCAGTATTTT. Its translation is CSALTVISTDTQYF. The chain carries TRBV20-1 and TRBJ2-3; D ambiguous. Looked up from germline, CDR1 is DFQATT and CDR2 is SNEGSKA (reference sequence). The ends were cut back, 5 bases at V and 0 bases at J, with 12 bases in the middle. This CDR3 region has 14 residues.

There are many counts of this clonotype. The chain joins TRBV27 to TRBJ2-7; 10 nucleotides agree with TRBD2. Germline assignment: CDR1 MNHEY and CDR2 SMNVEV (reference sequence). Losses at the gene ends were 6 bases for V and 0 bases for J; bases not matched to a gene: 5. This CDR3 has 15 amino acids. CDR3 DNA sequence: TGTGCCAGCAGGGGGACTAGCGCGAGCTCCTACGAGCAGTACTTC. Protein: CASRGTSASSYEQYF.